This T cell receptor (beta chain) was found in a study of blood T cell repertoires in COVID-19. At the level of the study: Samples came from the United States, Italy and Spain, spanning acute and convalescent COVID-19. T cells, B-cell-depleted T cells, or PBMCs supplied cDNA or gDNA.

Seattle's cohort entered during active infection and was followed longitudinally. Authors' analysis steps: How many nucleated cells were present was estimated from reference gene primer amplification. Some clones are missing from TCRdb's copy, which holds only in-frame ones; the method was immunoSEQ multiplex PCR. That table is the source of V, J and clone size, and D and trimming were worked out from the DNA. The profile shows 200,000 to 250,000 clones, approximately 88% of them singletons. V lost 2 bases to trimming and J lost 1 base, with 10 bases between them. This CDR3 is built from 15 residues. The germline gives CDR1 MGHDK, CDR2 SYGVNS.

The TCR comes from a woman younger than 45 with COVID-19, enrolled during active disease. This sequence joins TRBV25-1 and TRBJ2-3, with TRBD1 as a possible D gene (5 bases). The sequencing sample was made of peripheral blood. In nucleotides, the CDR3 is TGTGCCAGCAGTGAAGGTCTAGGGGGCACAGATACGCAGTATTTT. Translated: CASSEGLGGTDTQYF.